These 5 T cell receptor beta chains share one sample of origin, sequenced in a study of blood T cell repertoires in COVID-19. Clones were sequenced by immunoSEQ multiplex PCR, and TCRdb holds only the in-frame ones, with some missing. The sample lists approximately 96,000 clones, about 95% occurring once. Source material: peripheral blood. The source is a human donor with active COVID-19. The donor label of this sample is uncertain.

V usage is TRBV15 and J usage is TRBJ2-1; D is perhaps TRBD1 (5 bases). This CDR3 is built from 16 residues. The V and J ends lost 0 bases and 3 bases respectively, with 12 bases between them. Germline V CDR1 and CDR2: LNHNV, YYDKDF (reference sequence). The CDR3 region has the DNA TGTGCCACCAGCAGAGATCCGATGCAGGGCTACAATGAGCAGTTCTTC. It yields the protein CATSRDPMQGYNEQFF.

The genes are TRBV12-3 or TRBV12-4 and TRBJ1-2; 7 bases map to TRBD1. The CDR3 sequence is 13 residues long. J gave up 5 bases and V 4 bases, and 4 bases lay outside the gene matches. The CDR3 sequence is CASSSDRAYGYTF. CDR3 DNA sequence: TGTGCCAGCAGTTCCGACAGGGCGTATGGCTACACCTTC.

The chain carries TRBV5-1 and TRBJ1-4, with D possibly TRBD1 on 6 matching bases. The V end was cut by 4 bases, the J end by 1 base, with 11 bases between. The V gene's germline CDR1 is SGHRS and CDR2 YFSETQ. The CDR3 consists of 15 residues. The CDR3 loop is CASSAGQITNEKLFF. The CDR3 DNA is TGCGCCAGCAGCGCTGGACAGATAACTAATGAAAAACTGTTTTTT.

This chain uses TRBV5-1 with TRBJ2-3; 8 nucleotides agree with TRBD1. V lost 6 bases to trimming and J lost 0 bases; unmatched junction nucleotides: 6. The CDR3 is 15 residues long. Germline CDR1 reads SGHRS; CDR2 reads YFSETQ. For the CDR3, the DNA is TGCGCCAGCACCATCCAGGGGGCTAGCACAGATACGCAGTATTTT. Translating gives CASTIQGASTDTQYF.

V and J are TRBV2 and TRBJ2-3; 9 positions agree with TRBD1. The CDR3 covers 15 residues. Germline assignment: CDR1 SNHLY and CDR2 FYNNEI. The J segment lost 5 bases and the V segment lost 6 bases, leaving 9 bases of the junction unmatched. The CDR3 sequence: CASRMGTGRGDTQYF. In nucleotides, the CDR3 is TGTGCCAGCAGGATGGGGACAGGGCGGGGAGATACGCAGTATTTT. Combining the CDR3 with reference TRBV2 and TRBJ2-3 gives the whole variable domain EPEVTQTPSHQVTQMGQEVILRCVPISNHLYFYWYRQILGQKVEFLVSFYNNEISEKSEIFDDQFSVERPDGSNFTLKIRSTKLEDSAMYFCASRMGTGRGDTQYFGPGTRLTVL.